This note documents a single T cell receptor beta chain sequence. What antigen it recognizes has not been identified. Per-base quality was not reported, and no clone a single base away is much larger than it. This entry belongs to a study of shared clonotypes between healthy human individuals (dated by TCRdb to about 2020). Regarding the study in general: The cohort comprised a couple of women and a few men aged 18 to 49 years. To estimate repertoire size and how much clonotypes are shared between individuals, the study performed deep sequencing of blood TCR repertoires from roughly five healthy adults. To increase sequencing depth and limit assay-specific biases, TCR repertoire library preparation and sequencing were carried out by different laboratories using diverse techniques. Each donor's leukapheresis produced roughly between about 0.8 and 10 billion PBMCs. For each donor, three plates each were used for CD4 naive and CD4 memory, two plates were used for CD8 naive, and one plate was used for CD8 memory.

The donors were healthy, HIV-negative adults who had no recently reported acute infections or vaccinations. Every donor was a Caucasian adult residing in Nashville, Tennessee, USA. CD4+ T cells were enriched through magnetic negative selection, after which naive cells were positively selected on CD45RA and the remaining negative fraction served as the memory subset. Blood was collected by leukapheresis, and PBMCs were isolated by Ficoll-Histopaque density gradient centrifugation and then cryopreserved in liquid nitrogen vapor phase. Analytical flow cytometry was used to check the purity and quantity of every magnetically sorted T cell population. Genomic DNA was isolated from every sorted fraction and measured by UV absorbance on a Nanodrop 2000c. CDR1 SEHNR and CDR2 FQNEAQ were looked up in the germline V gene (reference sequence). Relative to germline, V is 5 bases shorter and J is 2 bases shorter, with 10 bases between their ends. The CDR3 goes from the cysteine to the phenylalanine over 13 residues. Kept here is only the CDR3 DNA, which spans 39 bases and is read in frame from base 1.

TCR CDR3 regions were amplified from genomic DNA by multiplex PCR using the deep immunoSEQ assay. For each cell subset, the extracted genomic DNA was distributed evenly across all wells of several immunoSEQ 96-well plates, and each plate served as one replicate. Each replicate PCR for sorted subsets received roughly 0.2 ug genomic DNA, equal to roughly 30,000 T cell genomes. The purified libraries were quantified using a Qubit 3.0 fluorometer, sized with a Bioanalyzer 2100, and then quantified again using the KAPA Library Quantification kit. Every immunoSEQ 96-well plate was sequenced on a dedicated single-read 150-cycle Illumina NextSeq 550 flow cell. Per the original workflow: Because only junctional sequences without quality scores were contained in the immunoSEQ output, filtering matching that applied to full-length reads could not be performed. Sequences were annotated with PyIR, a Python wrapper for IgBLAST v1.9, using IMGT germline references to assign V/J genes and CDR3. Reads were removed for weak V/J assignments (E-value above 1e-6), missing CDR3, stop codons, out-of-frame junctions, or ambiguous translated residues. V3J clonotypes were defined as sequences sharing the same inferred V gene, J gene, and CDR3 amino acid sequence. Percentage overlap between repertoires was computed as shared unique clonotypes divided by the size of the smaller repertoire. Three approaches were used to assess repertoire richness: RTK rarefaction, the Chao1 estimator, and Recon v2.1 estimates of unobserved clonotypes. For all TCRbeta clonotypes obtained by the gDNA method from several donors, generation probabilities were computed with OLGA. In TCRdb, the immuneACCESS table is reduced to in-frame sequences with V and J assigned. These tables do not hold every clone; where another copy was compared, an unresolved V gene accounts for under half, and the others remain unexplained. V and J calls and clone size follow that table, whereas D and trimming were derived from the DNA. Recorded for this sample are about 680,000 clones; less than 80% of them occurred a single time. The ten top clones hold around 2% of the sample.

The research as a whole found: Sampling was restricted to blood, and TCR repertoires in tissues likely differ from the TCR repertoires found in blood. Rarefaction of sorted-subset datasets indicated incomplete sequencing despite the large sequencing depth. Pairwise subsampling led to the expectation that sequencing depth would affect the degree of clonotype sharing among donors. Compared with non-shared clonotypes, clonotypes shared by all four sorted-subset donors had higher generation probabilities. Across four donors, about 5% of naive CD4, 3.5% of naive CD8, around 2.1% of memory CD4, and about 0.44% of memory CD8 clonotypes were shared. The genetic and exposure-history diversity represented was limited by the small number of donors. Naive subsets generally had larger estimated clonotype richness than memory subsets.

The source is a woman aged 25 to 45 in good health. The sample consisted of memory CD4+ T cells sorted from blood. In the paper's terms, the cell subset or site label means: CD45RA-negative fraction. Recombination connected TRBV7-9 to TRBJ2-7, and TRBD1 may be the D gene, going by 5 matching bases. At the DNA level, the sequence is TGTGCCAGCAGCAAAAGGGGAACCTACGAGCAGTACTTC. Translated, it gives CASSKRGTYEQYF.